The clone carrying this T cell receptor beta chain was counted only a few times. As yet, its antigen is unknown. Time point reported: persistent/refractory GD, antithyroid drugs over 5 years with positive TRAb. There was RNA extracted from PBMCs, and the TCR library was made from it. Arm-PCR with iRepertoire HTBI primers amplified the CDR3 regions for these TCR beta libraries. Each CDR3 protein is one row after TCRdb ran MiXCR on the multiplex PCR reads. This table holds 700,000 or so distinct CDR3 sequences, approximately 31% found once. The data stem from a study of regulatory T cells in long-lasting Graves disease. In the study overall: Persistent Graves' disease meant over 5 years of antithyroid drugs with positive TSH receptor antibodies. General study results and limits: Persistent disease was characterized by preferential usage of TRBV28, TRBJ1-2 and TRBJ2-5.

Germline V gene sequence: CDR1 SGDLS, CDR2 YYNGEE. The CDR3 totals 14 residues. V was trimmed by 5 bases and J by 1 base, leaving 12 bases between them. The specimen comprised peripheral blood mononuclear cells (PBMCs), sampled when the disease was refractory, from a patient treated with antithyroid drugs. This chain connects TRBV9 to TRBJ1-1; D gene uncertain. The TCR was taken from a female donor with Graves disease. CDR3 amino acids: CASRNPGENTEAFF. DNA for the CDR3: TGTGCCAGCAGGAATCCGGGAGAGAACACTGAAGCTTTCTTT.